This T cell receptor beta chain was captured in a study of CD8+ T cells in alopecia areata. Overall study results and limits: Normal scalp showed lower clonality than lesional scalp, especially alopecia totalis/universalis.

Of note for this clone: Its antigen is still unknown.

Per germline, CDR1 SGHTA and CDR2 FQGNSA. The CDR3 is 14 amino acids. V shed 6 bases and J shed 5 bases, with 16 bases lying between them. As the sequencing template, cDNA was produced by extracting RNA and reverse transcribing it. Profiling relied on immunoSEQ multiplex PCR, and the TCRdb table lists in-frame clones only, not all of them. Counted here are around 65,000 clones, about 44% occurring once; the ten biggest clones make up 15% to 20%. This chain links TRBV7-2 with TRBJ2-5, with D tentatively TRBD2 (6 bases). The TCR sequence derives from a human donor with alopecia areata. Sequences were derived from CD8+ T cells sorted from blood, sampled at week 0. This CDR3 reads CASRPTGSRETQYF. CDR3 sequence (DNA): TGTGCCAGCAGGCCAACCGGGAGCCGGGAGACCCAGTACTTC.